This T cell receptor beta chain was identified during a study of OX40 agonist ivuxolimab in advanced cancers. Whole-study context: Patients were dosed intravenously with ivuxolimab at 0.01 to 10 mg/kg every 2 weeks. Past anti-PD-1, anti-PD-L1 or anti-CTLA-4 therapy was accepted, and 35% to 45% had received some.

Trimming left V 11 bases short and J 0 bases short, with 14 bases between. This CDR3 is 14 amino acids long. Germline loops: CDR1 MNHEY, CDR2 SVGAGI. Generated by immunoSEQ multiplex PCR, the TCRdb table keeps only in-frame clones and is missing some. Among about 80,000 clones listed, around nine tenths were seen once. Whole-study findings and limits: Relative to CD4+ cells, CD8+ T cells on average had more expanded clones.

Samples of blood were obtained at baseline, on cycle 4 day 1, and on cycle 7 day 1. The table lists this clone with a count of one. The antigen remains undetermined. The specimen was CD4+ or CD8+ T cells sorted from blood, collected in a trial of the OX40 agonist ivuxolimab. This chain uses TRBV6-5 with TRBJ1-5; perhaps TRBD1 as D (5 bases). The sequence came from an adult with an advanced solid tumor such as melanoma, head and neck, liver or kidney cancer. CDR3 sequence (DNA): TGTGCCGTACGCCGGGGCTATAGCAATCAGCCCCAGCATTTT. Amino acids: CAVRRGYSNQPQHF.